Presented here are 30 T cell receptor beta chains from one specimen sequenced in a study of T cells in Graves' hyperthyroidism and ophthalmopathy (dated by TCRdb to about 2019). Libraries were constructed by multiplex PCR. TCRdb names Illumina HiSeq 2000 as the instrument used. TCR beta CDR3 regions were amplified from RNA transcripts. The TCR CDR3 was subjected to a first round of RT-PCR using the HTBI primer set and the Qiagen OneStep RT-PCR kit. Using fastp trimming at Q25 and MiXCR clonotype assembly, TCRdb reanalyzed the public sequencing data and kept in-frame beta chains. Duplicate CDR3 protein sequences are folded into a single record with the most common DNA and genes. The sample table contains roughly 740,000 distinct CDR3 sequences; only one count was recorded for about 15% of them. The ten top clones hold 8.4% of the sample. The sample comprised blood. These TCRs come from a man aged 18 to 29 with Graves' hyperthyroidism.

This clonotype was observed many times. The chain is built from TRBV28 and TRBJ2-4, with D tentatively TRBD2 (7 bases). The V gene lost 3 bases and the J gene lost 8 bases, with 17 bases spanning the gap. The CDR3 sequence is 15 residues long. Germline CDR1 is MDHEN and CDR2 is SYDVKM. Here the CDR3 DNA reads TGTGCCAGCAGTTTGGGGGGGCGGATTGTATACATTCAGTACTTC. Translating gives CASSLGGRIVYIQYF.

This clonotype was observed at least ten times. V is TRBV4-1 and J is TRBJ2-5, with D possibly called TRBD1 or TRBD2 (5 bases each). Germline assignment: CDR1 MGHRA and CDR2 YSYEKL. CDR3 size: 15 residues. Trimming removed 3 bases at V and 5 bases at J, with 16 bases between. For the CDR3, the DNA is TGCGCCAGCAGCCACCGGGACGGTTGGGGTGAGACCCAGTACTTC. Protein: CASSHRDGWGETQYF.

This clonotype came up a few times. The genes are TRBV2 and TRBJ1-2; TRBD1 might be the D (5 bases). The germline gives CDR1 SNHLY, CDR2 FYNNEI. The CDR3 has 14 residues. The V gene lost 6 bases and the J gene lost 4 bases, with 15 bases spanning the gap. CDR3 bases: TGTGCCAGCAGCGCTTCACGTGGGGCCTATGGCTACACCTTC. Translated: CASSASRGAYGYTF.

The chain links TRBV29-1 to TRBJ2-3, with a possible D match to TRBD2 (5 bases). The CDR3 has 14 amino acids. The V gene's germline CDR1 is SQVTM and CDR2 ANQGSEA. V dropped 0 bases and J dropped 8 bases, with 15 bases sitting between them. The CDR3 DNA is TGCAGCGTTGAAGATAAGACGGGGTCCGGTACGCAGTATTTT. Translating gives CSVEDKTGSGTQYF.

Only a few counts were recorded for this clonotype. V and J are TRBV25-1 and TRBJ2-7; D tentatively fits TRBD1 or TRBD2 (5 bases each). CDR1 and CDR2 from the germline V gene are MGHDK and SYGVNS. The CDR3 contains 14 residues. The ends were cut back, 6 bases at V and 2 bases at J, with 14 bases in the middle. This CDR3 reads CASRDGTVPYEQYF. The DNA for the CDR3 is TGTGCCAGCAGAGATGGGACGGTTCCCTACGAGCAGTACTTC.

The chain has TRBV27 and TRBJ2-1, with TRBD2 matching over 7 bases. The CDR3 covers 14 residues. In germline, CDR1 is MNHEY, CDR2 SMNVEV (reference sequence). After removal of 3 bases from V and 12 bases from J, the junction contained 11 bases not matched to a gene. CDR3 amino acids: CASSLGMGGGGQFF. The DNA for the CDR3 is TGTGCCAGCAGTTTGGGGATGGGTGGGGGGGGGCAGTTCTTC.

This clonotype was counted ten times or more. The chain couples TRBV30 to TRBJ2-5; possible D gene TRBD1, 6 bases. CDR3 length: 14 residues. Trimming took off 3 bases at V and 2 bases at J, with 13 bases between the two ends. The germline CDR1 and CDR2 sequences are GTSNPN and SVGIG (reference sequence). The CDR3 protein is CAWRAGVGQETQYF. CDR3 coding DNA: TGTGCCTGGAGGGCAGGGGTGGGACAAGAGACCCAGTACTTC.

This clonotype occurred many times. The V and J genes are TRBV28 and TRBJ2-3; TRBD2 aligns across 9 bases. This CDR3 region has 16 residues. The germline gives CDR1 MDHEN, CDR2 SYDVKM. V was clipped by 3 bases and J by 1 base; unmatched bases: 5. The CDR3 DNA reads TGTGCCAGCAGTTTTTTAGCGGGAGTGGGCACAGATACGCAGTATTTT. Amino acids: CASSFLAGVGTDTQYF.

The chain recombines TRBV20-1 with TRBJ2-1, with D possibly called TRBD1 or TRBD2 (5 bases each). The length of the CDR3 is 16 residues. Germline V CDR1 and CDR2: DFQATT, SNEGSKA (reference sequence). With 5 bases removed from V and 4 bases from J, the gap between germline ends came to 21 bases. The CDR3 DNA follows: TGCAGTGCTCCAGAGTGGGGGAAACGGTCGTACAATGAGCAGTTCTTC. This sequence encodes CSAPEWGKRSYNEQFF.

In DNA, the CDR3 is TGTGCCAGCATGCCGGCGGGAGTGTATCAAAACATTCAGTACTTC. It yields the protein CASMPAGVYQNIQYF. The chain joins TRBV12-3 or TRBV12-4 to TRBJ2-4, with 7 positions matching TRBD2. V dropped 7 bases and J dropped 5; count of bases not matched to a gene: 11. There are 15 residues in the CDR3.

The chain employs TRBV24-1 and TRBJ2-3, with 7 bases identical to TRBD1. The CDR3 has 14 amino acids. V lost 7 bases and J lost 2; bases outside the gene matches: 5. CDR1 and CDR2 (germline): KGHDR, SFDVKD. For the CDR3, the DNA is TGTGCCACCAGCCGACAGGGAGTCACAGATACGCAGTATTTT. Translation: CATSRQGVTDTQYF.

The gene calls are TRBV4-1 and TRBJ2-5; D might be TRBD1 or TRBD2, each matching 5 bases. V lost 1 base and J 3 bases, leaving 15 bases between the germline ends. The CDR3 has 16 residues. Germline-derived CDR1 and CDR2 are MGHRA and YSYEKL. CDR3 region: CASSQGRDRTEETQYF. CDR3 bases: TGCGCCAGCAGCCAAGGACGGGACCGGACGGAAGAGACCCAGTACTTC.

The sample holds many counts of this clonotype. The chain employs TRBV28 and TRBJ2-3, with no clear D. V lost 4 bases to trimming and J lost 0 bases, with 17 bases between them. The V gene's germline CDR1 is MDHEN and CDR2 SYDVKM. The CDR3 length is 17 residues. CDR3 residues: CASSSPGRAGSTDTQYF. The DNA of the CDR3 is TGTGCCAGCAGTTCCCCAGGACGGGCCGGTAGCACAGATACGCAGTATTTT.

The table lists this clonotype with many counts. The V gene is TRBV6-4, the J gene TRBJ2-1, with 8 bases that match TRBD1. V gave up 2 bases and J gave up 4 bases; unmatched junction bases: 4. There are 15 residues in the CDR3. Germline V gives CDR1 MRHNA, CDR2 SNTAGT. The CDR3 bases are TGTGCCAGCAGTGACGAGGACAGGGAATACAATGAGCAGTTCTTC. Translated: CASSDEDREYNEQFF.

V gene TRBV4-2 combines with J gene TRBJ2-7; possibly TRBD1 for D (8 bases). The CDR3 spans 17 residues. The V and J ends lost 0 bases and 4 bases respectively, with 19 bases between them. Germline assignment: CDR1 LGHNA and CDR2 YNFKEQ. The CDR3 sequence: CASSQDPGGRGRYEQYF. The CDR3, as DNA: TGTGCCAGCAGCCAAGATCCGGGGGGCAGGGGGCGATACGAGCAGTACTTC.

The V gene is TRBV11-1, the J gene TRBJ2-7, with D perhaps matching TRBD1 (5 bases). V lost 1 base and J 8 bases, leaving 12 bases between the germline ends. This CDR3 spans 13 amino acids. Germline values: CDR1 SGHAT, CDR2 FQDESV (reference sequence). The CDR3 bases are TGTGCCAGCAGCTTAGGGCGACAGAGTCAGCAGTACTTC. Translated, it gives CASSLGRQSQQYF.

The chain combines TRBV29-1 with TRBJ2-3; no firm D call. The CDR3 covers 12 residues. Trimming took 4 bases from V and 2 from J, leaving 7 bases between them. Germline V CDR1 and CDR2: SQVTM, ANQGSEA. The CDR3 nucleotides are TGCAGCGTTGCTGGCTTCACAGATACGCAGTATTTT. This encodes CSVAGFTDTQYF.

The genes are TRBV28 and TRBJ2-2; 11 bases fit TRBD2. J gave up 2 bases and V 4 bases, and 6 bases lay outside the gene matches. This CDR3 has 17 amino acids. CDR1 MDHEN and CDR2 SYDVKM come from the germline V gene. DNA for the CDR3: TGTGCCAGCAGTTGGGCTAGCGGGAGGCCAAACACCGGGGAGCTGTTTTTT. This encodes CASSWASGRPNTGELFF.

This chain's CDR3 is CASSIEQGGAGELFF. DNA of the CDR3: TGTGCCAGTAGTATAGAACAGGGAGGCGCCGGGGAGCTGTTTTTT. The chain couples TRBV19 to TRBJ2-2; the D gene could be TRBD1 or TRBD2 (6 bases each). CDR3 size: 15 residues. The V gene lost 0 bases and the J gene lost 6 bases, with 11 bases spanning the gap. CDR1 is LNHDA and CDR2 is SQIVND in the germline V gene (reference sequence).

This clonotype turned up a few times. The genes are TRBV30 and TRBJ1-5; D not certain. The CDR3 is 14 amino acids. Germline loops: CDR1 GTSNPN, CDR2 SVGIG (reference sequence). Deletions cut 3 bases from V and 7 bases from J, with 16 bases between. The CDR3 protein is CAWSPPGRRQPQHF. CDR3 nucleotide sequence: TGTGCCTGGAGCCCTCCGGGGAGACGGCAGCCCCAGCATTTT.

This clonotype was seen ten or more times. A junction end diverges from the germline sequence, so it may reflect a read error. The J gene is TRBJ2-1, the V gene TRBV2, with 10 positions matching TRBD2. The length of the CDR3 is 16 residues. The germline V gene encodes CDR1 SNHLY and CDR2 FYNNEI. The CDR3 protein is CASSLSGRASHNEQFF. CDR3 in DNA: TGTGCCAGCAGTCTCAGCGGGAGGGCCTCCCACAATGAGCAGTTCTTC.

This clonotype was seen ten or more times. The chain has TRBV18 and TRBJ2-4, with D uncertain. The CDR3 runs to 13 residues. CDR1 is KGHSH and CDR2 is LQKENI in the germline V gene. The V and J ends lost 3 bases and 5 bases respectively, with 8 bases between them. The DNA for the CDR3 is TGTGCCAGCTCACCCGACCGGCAAAACATTCAGTACTTC. Protein product: CASSPDRQNIQYF.

Many counts were recorded for this clonotype. The V call is TRBV20-1, the J call TRBJ2-7, with 9 bases identical to TRBD1. Germline V lookup: CDR1 DFQATT, CDR2 SNEGSKA (reference sequence). The CDR3 has 15 amino acids. Trimming at V came to 0 bases and at J to 0 bases, leaving 3 bases not matched to a gene. The CDR3 region is CSARDGDRDSYEQYF. The CDR3 DNA sequence: TGCAGTGCTAGAGATGGGGACAGGGACTCCTACGAGCAGTACTTC.

This chain uses TRBV12-3 or TRBV12-4 with TRBJ2-2; TRBD2 matches at 11 bases. The CDR3 loop spans 16 amino acids. V was clipped by 4 bases and J by 9 bases; unmatched bases: 10. DNA of the CDR3: TGTGCCAGCAGTTCTACTAGCGGGAGACGTGCTAGGGAGCTGTTTTTT. It translates to CASSSTSGRRARELFF.

The table lists this clonotype with a few counts. The junction departs from the called germline gene at one end, perhaps through a read error. CDR3 residues: CASSQKGPEETQYF. The CDR3 nucleotides are TGCGCCAGCAGCCAAAAGGGGCCGGAGGAGACCCAGTACTTC. The chain links TRBV11-2 to TRBJ2-5; D is possibly TRBD1 (5 bases). This CDR3 has 14 residues. Germline values: CDR1 SGHAT, CDR2 FQNNGV.

In its sample, this clonotype was seen a few times. The chain employs TRBV27 and TRBJ2-4, with D unresolved. Germline V CDR1 and CDR2: MNHEY, SMNVEV (reference sequence). Deletions cut 6 bases from V and 1 base from J, with 10 bases between. The CDR3 contains 14 residues. The DNA of the CDR3 is TGTGCCAGCAGGAATTCTGACGCCAAAAACATTCAGTACTTC. Residues: CASRNSDAKNIQYF.

On this clonotype itself: One base away lies a much larger clone, so this may be a sequencing read error. The chain employs TRBV27 and TRBJ2-3; D unresolved. The CDR3 covers 14 residues. CDR1 and CDR2 (germline): MNHEY, SMNVEV (reference sequence). CDR3 amino acids: CASSGRPGTDTHYF. The CDR3 nucleotides are TGTGCCAGCAGTGGACGTCCGGGCACAGATACGCACTATTTT.

The table lists this clonotype with many counts. The rearrangement links TRBV5-1 to TRBJ1-1, with D possibly matching TRBD1 (5 bases). Germline lookup yields CDR1 SGHRS and CDR2 YFSETQ. The CDR3 covers 14 residues. V was pared by 4 bases and J by 0 bases, with 10 bases between. The CDR3 is CASSRDGMNTEAFF. CDR3 bases: TGCGCCAGCAGCCGGGACGGGATGAACACTGAAGCTTTCTTT.

This clonotype was counted at least ten times. V and J are TRBV6-2 or TRBV6-3 and TRBJ2-7; D is unclear. CDR1 and CDR2 (germline): MNHEY, SVGEGT. The V and J ends lost 7 bases and 2 bases respectively, with 12 bases between them. This CDR3 has 13 amino acids. CDR3 in DNA: TGTGCCAGCACCGGGCTGGAAGCCTACGAGCAGTACTTC. This gives the protein CASTGLEAYEQYF.

This clonotype was observed at least ten times. The V gene is TRBV5-6, the J gene TRBJ1-5; D may be TRBD1 (5 bases). V dropped 3 bases and J dropped 0 bases, with 10 bases sitting between them. The germline V gene encodes CDR1 SGHDT and CDR2 YYEEEE. The CDR3 is 15 residues long. CDR3 in amino acids: CASSWGLYSNQPQHF. DNA for the CDR3: TGTGCCAGCAGCTGGGGGTTATATAGCAATCAGCCCCAGCATTTT.